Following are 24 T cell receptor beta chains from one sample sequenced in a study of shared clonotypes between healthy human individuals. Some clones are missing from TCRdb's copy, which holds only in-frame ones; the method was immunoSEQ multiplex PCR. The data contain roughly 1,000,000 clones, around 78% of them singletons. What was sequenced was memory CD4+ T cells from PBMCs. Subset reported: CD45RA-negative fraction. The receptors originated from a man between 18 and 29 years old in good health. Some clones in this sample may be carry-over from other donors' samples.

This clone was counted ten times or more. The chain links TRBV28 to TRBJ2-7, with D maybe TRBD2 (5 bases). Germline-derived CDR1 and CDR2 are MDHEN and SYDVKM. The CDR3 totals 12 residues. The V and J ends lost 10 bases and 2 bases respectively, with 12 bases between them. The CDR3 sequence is CATGRQPYEQYF. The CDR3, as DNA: TGTGCCACGGGAAGGCAACCCTACGAGCAGTACTTC. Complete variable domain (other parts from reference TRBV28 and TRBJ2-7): DVKVTQSSRYLVKRTGEKVFLECVQDMDHENMFWYRQDPGLGLRLIYFSYDVKMKEKGDIPEGYSVSREKKERFSLILESASTNQTSMYLCATGRQPYEQYFGPGTRLTVT.

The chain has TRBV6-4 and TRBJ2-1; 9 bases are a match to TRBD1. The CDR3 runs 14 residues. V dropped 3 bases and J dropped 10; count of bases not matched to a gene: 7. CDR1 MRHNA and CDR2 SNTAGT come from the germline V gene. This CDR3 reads CASSEQGAAEEQFF. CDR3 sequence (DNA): TGTGCCAGCAGTGAACAGGGGGCAGCGGAGGAGCAGTTCTTC.

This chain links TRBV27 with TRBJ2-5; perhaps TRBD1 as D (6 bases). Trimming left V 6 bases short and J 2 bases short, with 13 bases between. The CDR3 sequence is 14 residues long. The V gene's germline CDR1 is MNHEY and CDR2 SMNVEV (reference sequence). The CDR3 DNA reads TGTGCCAGCAGCAGGGACAACCGTCAAGAGACCCAGTACTTC. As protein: CASSRDNRQETQYF.

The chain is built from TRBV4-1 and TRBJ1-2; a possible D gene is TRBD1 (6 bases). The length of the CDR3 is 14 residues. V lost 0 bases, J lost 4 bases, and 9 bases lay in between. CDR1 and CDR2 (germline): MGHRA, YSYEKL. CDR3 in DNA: TGCGCCAGCAGCCAAGAACAGGGACCCTATGGCTACACCTTC. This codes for CASSQEQGPYGYTF.

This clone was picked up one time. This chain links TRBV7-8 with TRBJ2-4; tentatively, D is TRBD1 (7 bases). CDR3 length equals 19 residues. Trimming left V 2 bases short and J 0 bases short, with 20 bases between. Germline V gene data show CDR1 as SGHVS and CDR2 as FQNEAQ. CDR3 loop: CASSLRLRETGLAKNIQYF. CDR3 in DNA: TGTGCCAGCAGCTTAAGGCTCCGGGAGACAGGGCTAGCCAAAAACATTCAGTACTTC. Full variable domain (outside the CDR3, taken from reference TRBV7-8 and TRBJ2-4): GAGVSQSPRYKVAKRGQDVALRCDPISGHVSLFWYQQALGQGPEFLTYFQNEAQLDKSGLPSDRFFAERPEGSVSTLKIQRTQQEDSAVYLCASSLRLRETGLAKNIQYFGAGTRLSVL.

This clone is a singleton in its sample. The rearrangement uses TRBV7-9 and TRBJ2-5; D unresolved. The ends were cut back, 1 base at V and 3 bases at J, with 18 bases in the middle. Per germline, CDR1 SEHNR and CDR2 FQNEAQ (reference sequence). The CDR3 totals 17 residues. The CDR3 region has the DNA TGTGCCAGCAGCTTAGTGTTTTCCTCTGACTTAAAAGAGACCCAGTACTTC. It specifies CASSLVFSSDLKETQYF. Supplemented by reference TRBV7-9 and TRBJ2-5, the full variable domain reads DTGVSQNPRHKITKRGQNVTFRCDPISEHNRLYWYRQTLGQGPEFLTYFQNEAQLEKSRLLSDRFSAERPKGSFSTLEIQRTEQGDSAMYLCASSLVFSSDLKETQYFGPGTRLLVL.

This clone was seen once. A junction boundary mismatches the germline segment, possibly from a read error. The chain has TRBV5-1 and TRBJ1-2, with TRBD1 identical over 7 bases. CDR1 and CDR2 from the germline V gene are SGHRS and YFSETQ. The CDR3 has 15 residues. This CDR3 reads CASSLLSAGGYGYTF. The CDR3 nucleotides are TGTGCCAGCAGCTTGCTTTCGGCAGGGGGCTATGGCTACACCTTC.

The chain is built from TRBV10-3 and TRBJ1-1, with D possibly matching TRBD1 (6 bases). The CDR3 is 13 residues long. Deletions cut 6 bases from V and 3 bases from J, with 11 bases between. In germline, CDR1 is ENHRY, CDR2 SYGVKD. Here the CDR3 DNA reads TGTGCCATCAGCCTCGAGGGGGACACTGAAGCTTTCTTT. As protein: CAISLEGDTEAFF.

The CDR3 loop reads CASSNFGESPNQPQHF. CDR3 DNA sequence: TGTGCCAGCAGCAACTTCGGAGAGTCCCCTAATCAGCCCCAGCATTTT. The chain recombines TRBV21-1 with TRBJ1-5. TRBV21-1 corresponds to a pseudogene. The CDR3 runs 16 residues.

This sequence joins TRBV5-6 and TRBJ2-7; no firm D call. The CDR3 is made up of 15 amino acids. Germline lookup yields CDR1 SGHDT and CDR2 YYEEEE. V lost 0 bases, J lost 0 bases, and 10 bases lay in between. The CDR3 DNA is TGTGCCAGCAGCTTGGTGGGATGGGGCTCCTACGAGCAGTACTTC. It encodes CASSLVGWGSYEQYF.

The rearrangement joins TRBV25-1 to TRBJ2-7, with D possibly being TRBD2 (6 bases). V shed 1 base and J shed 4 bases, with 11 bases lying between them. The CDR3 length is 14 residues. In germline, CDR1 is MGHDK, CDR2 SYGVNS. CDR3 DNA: TGTGCCAGCAGTGAATCTGGCGGGGCTTACGAGCAGTACTTC. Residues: CASSESGGAYEQYF.

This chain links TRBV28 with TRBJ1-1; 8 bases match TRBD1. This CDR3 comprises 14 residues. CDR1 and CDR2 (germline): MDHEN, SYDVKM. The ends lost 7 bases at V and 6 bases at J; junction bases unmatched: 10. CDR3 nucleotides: TGTGCCAGCACCCTAAAGACAGGGGTGGCTGAAGCTTTCTTT. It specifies CASTLKTGVAEAFF.

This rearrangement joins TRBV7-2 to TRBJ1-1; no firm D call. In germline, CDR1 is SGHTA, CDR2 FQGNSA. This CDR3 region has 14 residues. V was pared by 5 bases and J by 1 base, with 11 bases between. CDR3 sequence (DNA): TGTGCCAGCAGCCCAAGGGCCCAGAACACTGAAGCTTTCTTT. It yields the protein CASSPRAQNTEAFF.

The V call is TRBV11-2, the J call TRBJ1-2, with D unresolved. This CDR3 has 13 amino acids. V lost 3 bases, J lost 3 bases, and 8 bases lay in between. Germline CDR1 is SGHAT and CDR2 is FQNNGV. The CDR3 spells CASSFQVDYGYTF. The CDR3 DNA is TGTGCCAGCAGCTTCCAGGTTGACTATGGCTACACCTTC.

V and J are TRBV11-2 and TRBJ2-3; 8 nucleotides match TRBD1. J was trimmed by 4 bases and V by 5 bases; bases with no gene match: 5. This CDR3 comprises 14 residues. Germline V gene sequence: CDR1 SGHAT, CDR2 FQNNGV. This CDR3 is CASSQDRGSDTQYF. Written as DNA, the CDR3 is TGTGCCAGCAGCCAAGACAGGGGCTCAGATACGCAGTATTTT. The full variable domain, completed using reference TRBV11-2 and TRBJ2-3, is EAGVAQSPRYKIIEKRQSVAFWCNPISGHATLYWYQQILGQGPKLLIQFQNNGVVDDSQLPKDRFSAERLKGVDSTLKIQPAKLEDSAVYLCASSQDRGSDTQYFGPGTRLTVL.

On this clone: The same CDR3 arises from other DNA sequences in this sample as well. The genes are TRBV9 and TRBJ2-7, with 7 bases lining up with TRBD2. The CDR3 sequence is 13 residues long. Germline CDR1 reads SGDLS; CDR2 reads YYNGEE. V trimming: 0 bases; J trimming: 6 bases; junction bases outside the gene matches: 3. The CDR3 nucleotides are TGTGCCAGCAGCGTAGCGGGAGGCTTCGAGCAGTACTTC. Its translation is CASSVAGGFEQYF.

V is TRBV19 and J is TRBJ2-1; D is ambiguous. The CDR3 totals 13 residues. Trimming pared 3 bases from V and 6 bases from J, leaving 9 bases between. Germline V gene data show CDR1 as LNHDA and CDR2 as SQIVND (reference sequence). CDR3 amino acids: CASSIGNVNEQFF. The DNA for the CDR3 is TGTGCCAGTAGTATTGGAAATGTCAATGAGCAGTTCTTC.

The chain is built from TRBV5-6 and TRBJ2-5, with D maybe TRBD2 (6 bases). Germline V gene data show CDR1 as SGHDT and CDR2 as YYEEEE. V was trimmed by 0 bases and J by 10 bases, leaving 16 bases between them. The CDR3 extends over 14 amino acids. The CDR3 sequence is CASSLGGLLDIQYF. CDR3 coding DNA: TGTGCCAGCAGCTTGGGGGGACTTTTGGATATCCAGTACTTC.

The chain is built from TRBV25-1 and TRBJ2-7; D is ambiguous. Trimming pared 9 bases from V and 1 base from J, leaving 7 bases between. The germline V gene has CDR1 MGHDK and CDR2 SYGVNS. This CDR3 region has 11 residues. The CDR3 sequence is CASRWSYEQYF. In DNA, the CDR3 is TGTGCCAGTCGCTGGTCCTACGAGCAGTACTTC.

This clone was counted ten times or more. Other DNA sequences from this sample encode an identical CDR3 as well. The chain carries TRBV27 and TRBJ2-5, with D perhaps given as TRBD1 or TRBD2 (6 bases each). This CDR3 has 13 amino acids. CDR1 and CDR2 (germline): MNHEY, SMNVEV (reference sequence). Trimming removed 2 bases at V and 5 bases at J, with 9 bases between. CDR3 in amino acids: CASSLQGRETQYF. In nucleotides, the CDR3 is TGTGCCAGCAGTTTACAGGGGAGGGAGACCCAGTACTTC.

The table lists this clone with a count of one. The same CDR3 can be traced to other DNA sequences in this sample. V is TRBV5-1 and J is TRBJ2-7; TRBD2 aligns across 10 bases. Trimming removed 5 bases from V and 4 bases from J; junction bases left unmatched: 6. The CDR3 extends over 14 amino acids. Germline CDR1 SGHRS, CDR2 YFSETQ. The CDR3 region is CASRRTSGAYEQYF. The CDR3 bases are TGCGCCAGCAGAAGGACTAGCGGAGCGTACGAGCAGTACTTC.

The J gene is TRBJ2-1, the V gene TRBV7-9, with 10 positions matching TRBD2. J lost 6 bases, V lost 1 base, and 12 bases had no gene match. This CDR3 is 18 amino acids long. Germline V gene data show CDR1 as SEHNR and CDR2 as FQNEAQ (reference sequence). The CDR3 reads CASSLEGPAGGPGNEQFF. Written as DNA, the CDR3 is TGTGCCAGCAGCTTAGAGGGTCCAGCGGGAGGGCCGGGCAATGAGCAGTTCTTC.

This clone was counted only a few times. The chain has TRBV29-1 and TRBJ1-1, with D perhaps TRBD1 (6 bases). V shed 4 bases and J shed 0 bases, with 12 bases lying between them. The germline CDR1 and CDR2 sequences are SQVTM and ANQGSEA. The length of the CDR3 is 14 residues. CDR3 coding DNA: TGCAGCGTTGGTGATGGACAGTTGAACACTGAAGCTTTCTTT. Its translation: CSVGDGQLNTEAFF.

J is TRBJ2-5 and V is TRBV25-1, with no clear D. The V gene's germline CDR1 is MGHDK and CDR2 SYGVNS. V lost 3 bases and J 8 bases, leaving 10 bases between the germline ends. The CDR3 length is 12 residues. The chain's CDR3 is CASSEPGRTQYF. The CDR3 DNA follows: TGTGCCAGCAGTGAGCCGGGTCGAACCCAGTACTTC.